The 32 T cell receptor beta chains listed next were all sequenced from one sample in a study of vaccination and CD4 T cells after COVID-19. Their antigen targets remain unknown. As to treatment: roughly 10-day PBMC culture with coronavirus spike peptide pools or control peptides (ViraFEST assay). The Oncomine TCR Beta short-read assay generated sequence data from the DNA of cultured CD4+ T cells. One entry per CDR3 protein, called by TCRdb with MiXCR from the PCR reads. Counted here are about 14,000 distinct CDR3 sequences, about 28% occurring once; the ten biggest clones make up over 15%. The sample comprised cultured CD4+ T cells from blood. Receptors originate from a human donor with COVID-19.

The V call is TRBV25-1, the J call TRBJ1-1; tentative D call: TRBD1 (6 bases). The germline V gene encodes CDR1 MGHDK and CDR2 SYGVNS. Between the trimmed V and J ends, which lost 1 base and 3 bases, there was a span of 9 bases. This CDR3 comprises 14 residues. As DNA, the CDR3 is TGTGCCAGCAGTGAATTAGGGGGTGACACTGAAGCTTTCTTT. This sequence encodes CASSELGGDTEAFF.

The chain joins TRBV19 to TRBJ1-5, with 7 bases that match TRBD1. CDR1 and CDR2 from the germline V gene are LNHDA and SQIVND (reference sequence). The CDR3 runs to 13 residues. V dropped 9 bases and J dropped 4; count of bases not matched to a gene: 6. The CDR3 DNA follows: TGTGCCAGCGCGGGACAGTTAAATCAGCCCCAGCATTTT. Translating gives CASAGQLNQPQHF.

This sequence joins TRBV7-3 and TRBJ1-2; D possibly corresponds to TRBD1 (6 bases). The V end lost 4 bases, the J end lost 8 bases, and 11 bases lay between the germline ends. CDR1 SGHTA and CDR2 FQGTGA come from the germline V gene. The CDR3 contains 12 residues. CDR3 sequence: CASSSDRSGYTF. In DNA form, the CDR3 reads TGTGCCAGCAGCTCCGACAGGTCAGGCTACACCTTC. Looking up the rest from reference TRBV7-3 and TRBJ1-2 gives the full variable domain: GAGVSQTPSNKVTEKGKYVELRCDPISGHTALYWYRQSLGQGPEFLIYFQGTGAADDSGLPNDRFFAVRPEGSVSTLKIQRTERGDSAVYLCASSSDRSGYTFGSGTRLTVV.

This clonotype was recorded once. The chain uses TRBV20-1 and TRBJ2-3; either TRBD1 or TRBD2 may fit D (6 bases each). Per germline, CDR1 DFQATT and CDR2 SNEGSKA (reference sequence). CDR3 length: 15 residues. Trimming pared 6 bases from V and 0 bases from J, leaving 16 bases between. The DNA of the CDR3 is TGCAGTGCCCCGCATGCGGGACAAAGCACAGATACGCAGTATTTT. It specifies CSAPHAGQSTDTQYF.

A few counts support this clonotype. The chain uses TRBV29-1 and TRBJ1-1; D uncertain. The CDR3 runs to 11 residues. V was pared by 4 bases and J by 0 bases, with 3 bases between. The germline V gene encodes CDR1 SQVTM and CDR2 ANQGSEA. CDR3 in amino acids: CSVAVNTEAFF. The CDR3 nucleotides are TGCAGCGTTGCAGTGAACACTGAAGCTTTCTTT.

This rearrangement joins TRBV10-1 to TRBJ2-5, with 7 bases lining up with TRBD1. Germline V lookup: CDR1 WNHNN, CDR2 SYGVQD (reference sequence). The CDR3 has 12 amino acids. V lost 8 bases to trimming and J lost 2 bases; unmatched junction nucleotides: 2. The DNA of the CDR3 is TGCGCCAGCTCGACAGGGCAAGAGACCCAGTACTTC. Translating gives CASSTGQETQYF.

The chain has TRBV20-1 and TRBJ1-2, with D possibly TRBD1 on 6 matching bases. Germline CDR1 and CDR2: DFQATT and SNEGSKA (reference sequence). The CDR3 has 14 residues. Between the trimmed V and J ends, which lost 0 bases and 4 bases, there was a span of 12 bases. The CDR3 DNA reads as TGCAGTGCTAGAGATCGCCGGGACACCTATGGCTACACCTTC. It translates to CSARDRRDTYGYTF.

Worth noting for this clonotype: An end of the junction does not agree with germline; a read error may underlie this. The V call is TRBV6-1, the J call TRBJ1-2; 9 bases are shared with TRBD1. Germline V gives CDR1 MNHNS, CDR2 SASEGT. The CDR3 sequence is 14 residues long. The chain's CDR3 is CASGPQGAHYDYTF. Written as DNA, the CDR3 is TGTGCCAGCGGCCCACAGGGGGCACACTATGACTACACCTTC.

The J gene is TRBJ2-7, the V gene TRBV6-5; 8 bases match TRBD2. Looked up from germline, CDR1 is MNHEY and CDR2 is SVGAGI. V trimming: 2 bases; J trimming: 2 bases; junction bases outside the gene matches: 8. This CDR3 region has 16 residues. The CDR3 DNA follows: TGTGCCAGCAGTTACACCCTATCGGGGGGGGCCTACGAGCAGTACTTC. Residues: CASSYTLSGGAYEQYF.

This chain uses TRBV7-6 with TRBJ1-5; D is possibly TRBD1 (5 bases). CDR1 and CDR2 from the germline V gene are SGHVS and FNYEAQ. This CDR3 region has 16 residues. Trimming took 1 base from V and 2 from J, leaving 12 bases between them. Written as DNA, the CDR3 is TGTGCCAGCAGCTTAGGGGGGGGAGGAGGCAATCAGCCCCAGCATTTT. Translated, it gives CASSLGGGGGNQPQHF.

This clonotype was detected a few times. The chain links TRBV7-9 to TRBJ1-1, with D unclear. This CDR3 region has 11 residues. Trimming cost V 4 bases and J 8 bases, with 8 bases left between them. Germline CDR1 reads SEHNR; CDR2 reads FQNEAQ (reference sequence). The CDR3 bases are TGTGCCAGCAGCTCCAAGAGGGAAGCTTTCTTT. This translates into CASSSKREAFF.

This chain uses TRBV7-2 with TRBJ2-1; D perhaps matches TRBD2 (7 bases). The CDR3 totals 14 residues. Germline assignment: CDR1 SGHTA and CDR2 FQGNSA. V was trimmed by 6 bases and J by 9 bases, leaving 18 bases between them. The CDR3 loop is CASRFKEGGVEQFF. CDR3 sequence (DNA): TGTGCCAGCAGATTCAAGGAGGGGGGGGTTGAGCAGTTCTTC.

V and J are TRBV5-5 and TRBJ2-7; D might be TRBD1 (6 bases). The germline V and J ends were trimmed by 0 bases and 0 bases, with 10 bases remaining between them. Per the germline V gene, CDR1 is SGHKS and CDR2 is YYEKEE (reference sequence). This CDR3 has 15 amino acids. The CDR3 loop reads CASSLVGQSSYEQYF. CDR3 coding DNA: TGTGCCAGCAGCTTGGTAGGACAGTCCTCCTACGAGCAGTACTTC.

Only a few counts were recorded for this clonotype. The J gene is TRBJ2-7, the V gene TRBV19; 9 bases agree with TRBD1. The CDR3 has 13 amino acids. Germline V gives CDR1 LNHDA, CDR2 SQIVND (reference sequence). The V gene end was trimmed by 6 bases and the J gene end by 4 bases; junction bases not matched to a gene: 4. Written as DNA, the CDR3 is TGTGCCAGTAGGGGACAGGGTATTTACGAGCAGTACTTC. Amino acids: CASRGQGIYEQYF.

CDR3 nucleotides: TGTGCCAGCAGTTTCCGGGTCTTAGGCTATGGCTACACCTTC. Its translation is CASSFRVLGYGYTF. The V call is TRBV28, the J call TRBJ1-2; D gene unclear. Trimming took off 3 bases at V and 4 bases at J, with 12 bases between the two ends. The V gene's germline CDR1 is MDHEN and CDR2 SYDVKM. This CDR3 comprises 14 residues.

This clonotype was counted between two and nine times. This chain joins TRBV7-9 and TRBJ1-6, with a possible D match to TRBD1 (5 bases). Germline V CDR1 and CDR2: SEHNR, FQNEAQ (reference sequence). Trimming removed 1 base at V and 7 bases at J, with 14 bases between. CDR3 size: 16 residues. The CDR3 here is CASSLGSGTANSPLHF. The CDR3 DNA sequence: TGTGCCAGCAGCTTAGGATCAGGGACTGCAAATTCACCCCTCCACTTT. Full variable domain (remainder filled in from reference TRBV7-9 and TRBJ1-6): DTGVSQNPRHKITKRGQNVTFRCDPISEHNRLYWYRQTLGQGPEFLTYFQNEAQLEKSRLLSDRFSAERPKGSFSTLEIQRTEQGDSAMYLCASSLGSGTANSPLHFGNGTRLTVT.

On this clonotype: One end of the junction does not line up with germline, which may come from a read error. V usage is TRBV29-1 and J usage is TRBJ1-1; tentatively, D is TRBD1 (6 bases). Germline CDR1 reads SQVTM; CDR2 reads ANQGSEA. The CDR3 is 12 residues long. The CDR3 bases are TGCAGCGTAGAAGGACAGATACTAGAAGCTTTCTTT. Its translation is CSVEGQILEAFF.

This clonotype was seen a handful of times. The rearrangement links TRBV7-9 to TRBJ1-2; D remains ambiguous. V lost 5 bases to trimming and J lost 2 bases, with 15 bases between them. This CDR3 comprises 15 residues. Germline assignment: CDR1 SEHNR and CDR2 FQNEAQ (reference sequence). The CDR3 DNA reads TGTGCCAGCAGCCCCAACCTACAGACCAACTATGGCTACACCTTC. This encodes CASSPNLQTNYGYTF.

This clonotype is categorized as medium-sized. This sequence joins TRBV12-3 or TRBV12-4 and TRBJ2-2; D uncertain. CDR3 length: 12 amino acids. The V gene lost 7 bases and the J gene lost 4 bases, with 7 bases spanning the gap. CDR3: CASIRTTGELFF. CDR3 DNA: TGTGCCAGCATTCGTACCACCGGGGAGCTGTTTTTT.

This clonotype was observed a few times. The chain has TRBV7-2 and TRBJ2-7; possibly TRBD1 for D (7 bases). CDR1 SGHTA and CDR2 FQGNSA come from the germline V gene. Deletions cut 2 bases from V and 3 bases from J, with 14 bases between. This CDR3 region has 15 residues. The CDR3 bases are TGTGCCAGCAGCTTATGGCAGGGGGGCTTCTACGAGCAGTACTTC. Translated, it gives CASSLWQGGFYEQYF. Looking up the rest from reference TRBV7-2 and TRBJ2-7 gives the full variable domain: GAGVSQSPSNKVTEKGKDVELRCDPISGHTALYWYRQSLGQGLEFLIYFQGNSAPDKSGLPSDRFSAERTGGSVSTLTIQRTQQEDSAVYLCASSLWQGGFYEQYFGPGTRLTVT.

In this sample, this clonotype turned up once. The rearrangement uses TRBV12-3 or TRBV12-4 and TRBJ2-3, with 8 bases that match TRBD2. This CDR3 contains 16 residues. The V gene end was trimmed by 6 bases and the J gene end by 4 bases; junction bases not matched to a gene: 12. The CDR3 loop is CASRVLARGGPDTQYF. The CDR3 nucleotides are TGTGCCAGCAGAGTACTAGCCCGGGGGGGCCCAGATACGCAGTATTTT.

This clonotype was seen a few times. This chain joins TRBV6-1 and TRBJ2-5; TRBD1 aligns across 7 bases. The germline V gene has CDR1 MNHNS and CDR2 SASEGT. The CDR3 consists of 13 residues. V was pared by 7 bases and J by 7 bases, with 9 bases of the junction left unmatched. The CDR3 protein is CASINRGMGTQYF. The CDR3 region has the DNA TGTGCCAGCATTAACAGGGGTATGGGGACCCAGTACTTC.

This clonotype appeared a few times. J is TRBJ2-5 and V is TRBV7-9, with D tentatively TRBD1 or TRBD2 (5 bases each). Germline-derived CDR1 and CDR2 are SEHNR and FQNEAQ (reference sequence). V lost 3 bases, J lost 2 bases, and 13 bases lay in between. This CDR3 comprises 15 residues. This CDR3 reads CASSFQGRIQETQYF. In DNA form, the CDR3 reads TGTGCCAGCAGCTTCCAGGGACGGATACAAGAGACCCAGTACTTC.

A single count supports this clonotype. For the CDR3, the DNA is TGTGCCAGCAGGCCAAATAGCCCAGATACGCAGTATTTT. This gives the protein CASRPNSPDTQYF. The V and J genes are TRBV12-3 or TRBV12-4 and TRBJ2-3; D is unclear. This CDR3 has 13 amino acids. The germline V and J ends were trimmed by 6 bases and 4 bases, with 11 bases remaining between them.

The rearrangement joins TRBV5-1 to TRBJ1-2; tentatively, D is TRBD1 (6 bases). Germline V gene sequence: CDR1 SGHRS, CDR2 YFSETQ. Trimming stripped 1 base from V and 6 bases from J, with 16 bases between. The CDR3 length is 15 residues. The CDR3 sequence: CASSLRNGGEDGYTF. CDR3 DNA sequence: TGCGCCAGCAGCTTGCGCAATGGGGGCGAAGATGGCTACACCTTC.

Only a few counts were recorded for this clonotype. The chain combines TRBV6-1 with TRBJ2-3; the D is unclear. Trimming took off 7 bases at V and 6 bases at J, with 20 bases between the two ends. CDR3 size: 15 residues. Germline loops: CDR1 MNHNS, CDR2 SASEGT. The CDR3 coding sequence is TGTGCCAGCACAGAAATGGTGGCTGGGTCGGATACGCAGTATTTT. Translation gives CASTEMVAGSDTQYF.

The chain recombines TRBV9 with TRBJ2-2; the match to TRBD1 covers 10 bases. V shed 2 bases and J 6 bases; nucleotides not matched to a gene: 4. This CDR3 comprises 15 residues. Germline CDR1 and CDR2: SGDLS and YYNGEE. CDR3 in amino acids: CASSVPGQGAGELFF. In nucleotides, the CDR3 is TGTGCCAGCAGCGTCCCCGGACAGGGGGCCGGGGAGCTGTTTTTT. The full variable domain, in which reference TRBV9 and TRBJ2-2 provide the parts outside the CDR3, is DSGVTQTPKHLITATGQRVTLRCSPRSGDLSVYWYQQSLDQGLQFLIQYYNGEERAKGNILERFSAQQFPDLHSELNLSSLELGDSALYFCASSVPGQGAGELFFGEGSRLTVL.

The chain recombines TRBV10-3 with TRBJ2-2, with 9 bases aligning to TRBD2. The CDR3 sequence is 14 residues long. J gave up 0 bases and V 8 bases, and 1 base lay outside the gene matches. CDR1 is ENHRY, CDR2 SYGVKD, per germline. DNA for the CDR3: TGTGCCATCCGCGGGGGGGCGAACACCGGGGAGCTGTTTTTT. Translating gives CAIRGGANTGELFF.

This chain's CDR3 is CASSQLLSRGETQYF. CDR3 nucleotide sequence: TGTGCCAGCAGCCAACTCCTGTCGCGAGGGGAGACCCAGTACTTC. The chain combines TRBV6-2 or TRBV6-3 with TRBJ2-5; maybe TRBD2 (5 bases). The V gene lost 6 bases and the J gene lost 5 bases, with 19 bases spanning the gap. This CDR3 has 15 residues. The germline V gene has CDR1 MNHEY and CDR2 SVGEGT.

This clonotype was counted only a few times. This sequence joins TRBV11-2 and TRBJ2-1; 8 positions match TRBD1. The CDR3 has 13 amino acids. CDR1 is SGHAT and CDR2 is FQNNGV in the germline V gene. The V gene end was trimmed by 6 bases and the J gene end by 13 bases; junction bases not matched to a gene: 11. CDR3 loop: CASRTTGVGVQFF. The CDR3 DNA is TGTGCCAGCAGGACGACAGGGGTCGGGGTTCAGTTCTTC.

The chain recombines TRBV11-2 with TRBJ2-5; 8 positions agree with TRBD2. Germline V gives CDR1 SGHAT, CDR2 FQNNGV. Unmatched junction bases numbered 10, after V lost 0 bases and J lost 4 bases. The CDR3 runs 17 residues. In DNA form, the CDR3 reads TGTGCCAGCAGCTTAGAGCCGCGGGGGGTGGGGGGAGAGACCCAGTACTTC. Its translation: CASSLEPRGVGGETQYF.

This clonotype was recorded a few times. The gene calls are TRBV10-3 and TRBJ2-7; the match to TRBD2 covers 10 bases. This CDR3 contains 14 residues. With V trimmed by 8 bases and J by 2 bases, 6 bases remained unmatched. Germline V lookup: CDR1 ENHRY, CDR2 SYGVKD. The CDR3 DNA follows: TGTGCCATCCGAATGAGCGGGGGGGCCTACGAGCAGTACTTC. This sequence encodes CAIRMSGGAYEQYF.